This entry features one T cell receptor (beta chain) sequence. This sample was taken from a study of blood T cell repertoires in COVID-19. Study as a whole: The United States, Italy and Spain were the sources of the acute and convalescent COVID-19 samples. T cells, B-cell-depleted T cells, or PBMCs supplied cDNA or gDNA.

In the original workflow: From reference gene primer amplification, estimates of nucleated cell counts were derived. This table comes from immunoSEQ multiplex PCR, and its TCRdb copy is limited to in-frame clones, with some not included. V, J and clone size reflect that table, while D and trimming were determined from the DNA. Seen here are approximately 230,000 clones, about 86% observed once, and the top ten hold roughly 5.8%. From germline, CDR1 is SGHDT and CDR2 YYEEEE. With V trimmed by 7 bases and J by 4 bases, 9 bases remained unmatched. This CDR3 contains 16 residues. This clonotype was obtained from a man aged 80 or over with acute or convalescent COVID-19. The rearrangement joins TRBV5-6 to TRBJ2-1; 12 bases agree with TRBD2. Sequences were obtained from peripheral blood. CDR3 nucleotide sequence: TGTGCCAGCGGCCGACTAGCGGGAGAGGGATACAATGAGCAGTTCTTC. Its protein is CASGRLAGEGYNEQFF.